This TCR beta chain was documented in a study of shared clonotypes between healthy human individuals. Overall study context: The plates for each donor numbered three CD4 naive, three CD4 memory, two CD8 naive and one CD8 memory.

The study enrolled healthy HIV-negative adults without recent acute infections or vaccinations as donors. Findings of the study overall: Naive subsets usually exceeded memory subsets in estimated richness.

TCRdb's table, derived via immunoSEQ multiplex PCR, lists solely in-frame clones and lacks some. This sample yields under 600,000 clones, of which more than 95% are seen a single time; about 0.059% belongs to the top ten. To note about this clone: The antigen is unknown.

The length of the CDR3 is 17 residues. V dropped 2 bases and J dropped 8; count of bases not matched to a gene: 10. Germline V gene lookup returns CDR1 MDHEN and CDR2 SYDVKM. The chain uses TRBV28 and TRBJ2-1; 12 positions agree with TRBD1. This clonotype was obtained from a woman in her thirties in good health. Specimen: naive CD4+ T cells sorted from blood. Subset here: CD45RA+ positively selected. CDR3: CASSLMKPGQGADEQFF. The CDR3 nucleotides read TGTGCCAGCAGTTTAATGAAACCGGGACAGGGGGCTGATGAGCAGTTCTTC.